One and the same sample provided the 23 T cell receptor beta chains below, sequenced in a study of T-cell memory formation after mild COVID-19. TCRdb itself ran the 5' RACE reads through MiXCR, one entry per CDR3 protein. This sample yields some 440,000 distinct CDR3 sequences, of which around 25% are seen a single time; around 13% belongs to the top ten. Sample: PBMCs or a T cell subset sorted from them (not recorded which). These receptors all come from an adult woman who had mild COVID-19 (a few samples of this study predate the infection). Cell type and time point are not known.

A few counts support this clonotype. This rearrangement joins TRBV5-1 to TRBJ1-1; no reliable D call. V lost 4 bases, J lost 6 bases, and 19 bases lay in between. Germline values: CDR1 SGHRS, CDR2 YFSETQ. The CDR3 loop spans 15 amino acids. DNA of the CDR3: TGCGCCAGCAGCGGTACGGCGGCCGAACTGGCTGAAGCTTTCTTT. Translation gives CASSGTAAELAEAFF.

The sample holds a few counts of this clonotype. This chain joins TRBV6-6 and TRBJ2-7, with a weak D call TRBD2 (5 bases). Trimming removed 6 bases at V and 0 bases at J, with 15 bases between. Germline CDR1 is MNHNY and CDR2 is SVGAGI (reference sequence). The CDR3 is 15 residues long. DNA for the CDR3: TGTGCCAGCAGGCCGGGCGGGCGTAGCTCCTACGAGCAGTACTTC. Protein: CASRPGGRSSYEQYF.

The chain combines TRBV7-2 with TRBJ2-2, with 12 positions matching TRBD2. This CDR3 spans 16 amino acids. Germline CDR1 reads SGHTA; CDR2 reads FQGNSA. The J segment lost 3 bases and the V segment lost 4 bases, leaving 3 bases of the junction unmatched. The CDR3 DNA is TGTGCCAGCAGCTCACTAGCGGGAGGATACACCGGGGAGCTGTTTTTT. The encoded protein is CASSSLAGGYTGELFF. The whole variable domain, filled in from reference TRBV7-2 and TRBJ2-2, reads GAGVSQSPSNKVTEKGKDVELRCDPISGHTALYWYRQSLGQGLEFLIYFQGNSAPDKSGLPSDRFSAERTGGSVSTLTIQRTQQEDSAVYLCASSSLAGGYTGELFFGEGSRLTVL.

The chain couples TRBV6-1 to TRBJ2-3; the D gene could be TRBD1 or TRBD2 (5 bases each). Germline CDR1 is MNHNS and CDR2 is SASEGT. Trimming took off 5 bases at V and 2 bases at J, with 17 bases between the two ends. CDR3 size: 16 residues. CDR3 nucleotides: TGTGCCAGCAGTCACCCCCTGACGGGGCCCACAGATACGCAGTATTTT. Its translation: CASSHPLTGPTDTQYF.

The sample holds many counts of this clonotype. The chain carries TRBV5-1 and TRBJ1-2, with 7 bases identical to TRBD1. The CDR3 is 16 residues long. Germline loops: CDR1 SGHRS, CDR2 YFSETQ. The junction had 6 bases not matched to a gene; V was cut back by 1 base and J by 0 bases. The CDR3 reads CASSLSTGNPNYGYTF. CDR3 nucleotide sequence: TGCGCCAGCAGCTTGTCGACAGGGAACCCTAACTATGGCTACACCTTC.

This clonotype was seen a few times. The chain joins TRBV27 to TRBJ2-5; 7 bases map to TRBD1. Trimming removed 3 bases from V and 4 bases from J; junction bases left unmatched: 11. Germline V lookup: CDR1 MNHEY, CDR2 SMNVEV (reference sequence). The CDR3 loop spans 16 amino acids. The CDR3 nucleotides are TGTGCCAGCAGTTTTAGACAGGGACGTTTGGGAGAGACCCAGTACTTC. Residues: CASSFRQGRLGETQYF.

The chain combines TRBV5-1 with TRBJ2-3; no clear D. This CDR3 contains 17 residues. Germline CDR1 and CDR2: SGHRS and YFSETQ. V was cut by 4 bases and J by 5 bases, with 23 bases left in between. Written as DNA, the CDR3 is TGCGCCAGCAGCCGCAGGACCGCCTCAGGTCTAAGAGATACGCAGTATTTT. The encoded protein is CASSRRTASGLRDTQYF.

This clonotype was detected a few times. The chain carries TRBV7-2 and TRBJ2-3; D is possibly TRBD2 (6 bases). The germline CDR1 and CDR2 sequences are SGHTA and FQGNSA. The CDR3 is 14 residues long. V dropped 1 base and J dropped 6 bases, with 11 bases sitting between them. CDR3 sequence: CASSLGRGADTQYF. CDR3 coding DNA: TGTGCCAGCAGCTTAGGGAGGGGAGCCGATACGCAGTATTTT.

The chain has TRBV2 and TRBJ2-7; D might be TRBD2 (6 bases). The CDR3 length is 16 residues. The V end lost 7 bases, the J end lost 7 bases, and 26 bases lay between the germline ends. Germline lookup yields CDR1 SNHLY and CDR2 FYNNEI. The CDR3 DNA follows: TGTGCCAGCAAGGAGATGGAGGCTAGCGCCGTTGGAGAGCAGTACTTC. The encoded protein is CASKEMEASAVGEQYF.

This sequence joins TRBV20-1 and TRBJ1-1; 9 bases align to TRBD1. Germline loops: CDR1 DFQATT, CDR2 SNEGSKA (reference sequence). V shed 4 bases, J shed 5 bases, and the junction held 5 bases outside the gene matches. This CDR3 has 13 amino acids. CDR3 region: CSATQGAGTEAFF. CDR3 nucleotide sequence: TGCAGTGCTACACAGGGGGCCGGGACTGAAGCTTTCTTT.

The V call is TRBV12-3 or TRBV12-4, the J call TRBJ2-4, with 10 bases that match TRBD2. CDR3 length equals 17 residues. Germline trimming cut 8 bases from V and 1 base from J; bases unmatched to any gene: 11. This chain's CDR3 is CASGPPGLADAKNIQYF. As DNA, the CDR3 is TGTGCCAGCGGGCCACCCGGACTAGCGGACGCCAAAAACATTCAGTACTTC.

The gene calls are TRBV7-9 and TRBJ1-1; 8 positions agree with TRBD1. This CDR3 spans 15 amino acids. Germline loops: CDR1 SEHNR, CDR2 FQNEAQ (reference sequence). V shed 5 bases and J 2 bases; nucleotides not matched to a gene: 7. CDR3 region: CASSKTGGPNTEAFF. The CDR3 coding sequence is TGTGCCAGCAGCAAAACAGGGGGACCCAACACTGAAGCTTTCTTT.

This clonotype has a single count. For the CDR3, the DNA is TGTGCCTGGAGTGTAGGGGCCGGGCAGGATACGCAGTATTTT. It translates to CAWSVGAGQDTQYF. The chain carries TRBV30 and TRBJ2-3; maybe TRBD1 (5 bases). V lost 0 bases to trimming and J lost 6 bases, with 13 bases between them. The CDR3 consists of 14 residues. Germline loops: CDR1 GTSNPN, CDR2 SVGIG (reference sequence).

The genes are TRBV5-1 and TRBJ2-5; possible D gene TRBD1, 6 bases. Germline loops: CDR1 SGHRS, CDR2 YFSETQ. The germline V and J ends were trimmed by 3 bases and 4 bases, with 16 bases remaining between them. This CDR3 has 15 amino acids. CDR3 sequence: CASSSLQGGAETQYF. CDR3 nucleotide sequence: TGCGCCAGCAGCTCGCTACAGGGTGGAGCAGAGACCCAGTACTTC.

There are a few counts of this clonotype. The V gene is TRBV9, the J gene TRBJ2-7, with D unresolved. Trimming took off 4 bases at V and 2 bases at J, with 16 bases between the two ends. The CDR3 loop spans 15 amino acids. Looked up from germline, CDR1 is SGDLS and CDR2 is YYNGEE. CDR3: CASSPADQWTYEQYF. The CDR3 DNA is TGTGCCAGCAGCCCCGCGGACCAATGGACCTACGAGCAGTACTTC.

The J gene is TRBJ1-1, the V gene TRBV27, with TRBD1 matching 7 bases. Germline CDR1 is MNHEY and CDR2 is SMNVEV (reference sequence). This CDR3 comprises 15 residues. V dropped 2 bases and J dropped 1; count of bases not matched to a gene: 4. The CDR3 coding sequence is TGTGCCAGCAGTTTAAACGCAGGGGGGAACACTGAAGCTTTCTTT. Translation: CASSLNAGGNTEAFF.

In its sample, this clonotype was seen a few times. The chain employs TRBV4-2 and TRBJ2-7, with D possibly TRBD1 on 6 matching bases. The germline V and J ends were trimmed by 0 bases and 2 bases, with 11 bases remaining between them. Germline CDR1 reads LGHNA; CDR2 reads YNFKEQ. The CDR3 extends over 15 amino acids. The CDR3 protein is CASSQDGQPAYEQYF. For the CDR3, the DNA is TGTGCCAGCAGCCAAGACGGACAGCCCGCCTACGAGCAGTACTTC.

The chain joins TRBV9 to TRBJ2-1; no definite D call. The CDR3 length is 12 residues. V lost 3 bases and J lost 4, with 5 bases in between. Germline V gene sequence: CDR1 SGDLS, CDR2 YYNGEE. The CDR3 is CASSGKYNEQFF. DNA of the CDR3: TGTGCCAGCAGCGGGAAATACAATGAGCAGTTCTTC. The full variable domain, with the rest looked up from reference TRBV9 and TRBJ2-1, is DSGVTQTPKHLITATGQRVTLRCSPRSGDLSVYWYQQSLDQGLQFLIQYYNGEERAKGNILERFSAQQFPDLHSELNLSSLELGDSALYFCASSGKYNEQFFGPGTRLTVL.

The chain has TRBV20-1 and TRBJ1-1; 7 bases fit TRBD1. Germline V gene data show CDR1 as DFQATT and CDR2 as SNEGSKA (reference sequence). Trimming cost V 6 bases and J 0 bases; bases outside gene matches: 7. The CDR3 is made up of 14 amino acids. In nucleotides, the CDR3 is TGCAGTGCAGAAGACAGGGTACTGAACACTGAAGCTTTCTTT. This translates into CSAEDRVLNTEAFF.

V gene TRBV2 combines with J gene TRBJ1-1; the D gene is possibly TRBD1 (5 bases). The V gene lost 7 bases and the J gene lost 3 bases, with 18 bases spanning the gap. CDR1 SNHLY and CDR2 FYNNEI come from the germline V gene. This CDR3 spans 15 amino acids. The chain's CDR3 is CASKRRAGTDTEAFF. The CDR3 nucleotides are TGTGCCAGCAAGCGGCGCGCAGGGACTGACACTGAAGCTTTCTTT.

Only a few counts were recorded for this clonotype. The chain combines TRBV7-9 with TRBJ2-1; D remains ambiguous. The germline gives CDR1 SEHNR, CDR2 FQNEAQ (reference sequence). Trimming took off 11 bases at V and 3 bases at J, with 14 bases between the two ends. This CDR3 spans 13 amino acids. CDR3 residues: CALGVPGYNEQFF. CDR3 coding DNA: TGTGCCCTCGGAGTTCCGGGCTACAATGAGCAGTTCTTC.

The chain employs TRBV27 and TRBJ2-1, with a weak D call TRBD2 (6 bases). Trimming took off 5 bases at V and 3 bases at J, with 20 bases between the two ends. CDR1 and CDR2 (germline): MNHEY, SMNVEV (reference sequence). The CDR3 has 17 residues. DNA for the CDR3: TGTGCCAGCAGTCCCCGCGGCGGGGAAAGGAACTACAATGAGCAGTTCTTC. Its translation: CASSPRGGERNYNEQFF.

This clonotype was seen only a few times. The V call is TRBV9, the J call TRBJ2-7; D is unclear. With 0 bases removed from V and 3 bases from J, the gap between germline ends came to 7 bases. Germline CDR1 is SGDLS and CDR2 is YYNGEE. The CDR3 runs to 13 residues. CDR3 residues: CASSVGVDYEQYF. The CDR3 nucleotides are TGTGCCAGCAGCGTAGGGGTGGACTACGAGCAGTACTTC.